This T cell receptor (beta chain) was identified in a study of cytomegalovirus exposure and HLA in healthy donors. The CDR3 runs to 13 residues. Trimming took 4 bases from V and 2 from J, leaving 8 bases between them. CDR1 MNHEY and CDR2 SVGAGI come from the germline V gene. Only in-frame clones appear in the TCRdb table, and some are missing; sequencing was by immunoSEQ multiplex PCR. The table shows around 190,000 clones, with about nine tenths occurring only once. The sample taken for sequencing was PBMCs. This chain links TRBV6-5 with TRBJ1-2; weak D call: TRBD1 (5 bases). This receptor was identified in a man aged 30 to 39 in good health and CMV-seropositive. The CDR3 protein is CASSWDGNYGYTF. In nucleotides, the CDR3 is TGTGCCAGCAGTTGGGACGGGAACTATGGCTACACCTTC.